Given below is one T cell receptor beta chain in context. Its matching antigen is unknown. A multiplex PCR was run with 60 Vbeta primers and 13 Jbeta primers. Here immunoSEQ multiplex PCR was the method, and the copy in TCRdb shows in-frame clones only, minus some. The sample shows about 89,000 clones, around 76% of them seen only once. Germline V gives CDR1 SNHLY, CDR2 FYNNEI. The CDR3 length is 17 residues. J was trimmed by 0 bases and V by 6 bases; bases with no gene match: 7. The sample is drawn from a study of cytomegalovirus exposure and HLA in healthy donors. The wider study: Genotyping of under 500 donors showed that around 81% belonged to the Caucasian-associated ancestry cluster. Study-wide results and caveats: Later on, an analysis showed TCR association rates differing by HLA locus, with DRB1 the most and HLA-C the fewest. Reportedly, cytomegalovirus status was diagnosed with high sensitivity and specificity. Earlier analysis yielded a pattern in which most TCR beta V segments were productive about 87% or about 30% of the time.

J is TRBJ1-5 and V is TRBV2; 11 bases match TRBD1. Sequenced material: PBMCs. The source of this sequence is a man aged 30 to 45 in good health and CMV-seropositive. DNA for the CDR3: TGTGCCAGCAGCCCGGGACAGGGGGGGGATAGCAATCAGCCCCAGCATTTT. Translated, it gives CASSPGQGGDSNQPQHF.